Listed here are 15 T cell receptor beta chains from one sample, sequenced in a study of response to subunit inactivated influenza vaccine. TCRdb itself ran the RT-PCR reads through MiXCR, one entry per CDR3 protein. The table shows 650,000 to 800,000 distinct CDR3 sequences, with about 14% occurring only once. Sequencing was performed on PBMCs from blood, taken approximately 15 days before vaccination. These receptors came from a man in his fifties who received an inactivated influenza vaccine.

The chain couples TRBV29-1 to TRBJ1-2, with 8 bases that match TRBD1. CDR1 SQVTM and CDR2 ANQGSEA come from the germline V gene. The junction had 3 bases not matched to a gene; V was cut back by 6 bases and J by 0 bases. This CDR3 region has 13 residues. The CDR3 spells CSVGQGTNYGYTF. The CDR3 DNA reads as TGCAGCGTAGGACAGGGCACTAACTATGGCTACACCTTC.

This chain uses TRBV28 with TRBJ2-5, with D perhaps assigned TRBD1 or TRBD2 (6 bases each). Germline assignment: CDR1 MDHEN and CDR2 SYDVKM. CDR3 length equals 15 residues. V was pared by 6 bases and J by 5 bases, with 19 bases between. The DNA for the CDR3 is TGTGCCAGCAGCTTCCGGGGGCCGTCTGGTGAGACCCAGTACTTC. Translation: CASSFRGPSGETQYF. The full variable domain, rest sourced from reference TRBV28 and TRBJ2-5, is DVKVTQSSRYLVKRTGEKVFLECVQDMDHENMFWYRQDPGLGLRLIYFSYDVKMKEKGDIPEGYSVSREKKERFSLILESASTNQTSMYLCASSFRGPSGETQYFGPGTRLLVL.

There are a few counts of this clonotype. The chain links TRBV20-1 to TRBJ2-3; no clear D. Trimming cost V 6 bases and J 6 bases, with 22 bases left between them. This CDR3 has 15 amino acids. CDR1 and CDR2 from the germline V gene are DFQATT and SNEGSKA (reference sequence). This chain's CDR3 is CSASRSGGIRDTQYF. CDR3 coding DNA: TGCAGTGCCAGTAGGTCAGGTGGGATTCGGGATACGCAGTATTTT.

This clonotype was observed a few times. V and J are TRBV2 and TRBJ2-7, with 9 bases lining up with TRBD1. The CDR3 totals 14 residues. After removal of 4 bases from V and 3 bases from J, the junction contained 4 bases not matched to a gene. Germline V gene sequence: CDR1 SNHLY, CDR2 FYNNEI. The chain's CDR3 is CASSGGTGNYEQYF. DNA of the CDR3: TGTGCCAGCAGTGGCGGGACAGGGAACTACGAGCAGTACTTC.

This clonotype was seen ten or more times. The genes are TRBV5-1 and TRBJ1-1, with D maybe TRBD1 (5 bases). CDR1 and CDR2 (germline): SGHRS, YFSETQ. Trimming took off 6 bases at V and 6 bases at J, with 18 bases between the two ends. CDR3 length: 14 residues. DNA for the CDR3: TGCGCCAGCAACTGGGTCGGAGGGGAATCTGAAGCTTTCTTT. Translation gives CASNWVGGESEAFF.

This clonotype was recorded at least ten times. The gene calls are TRBV5-1 and TRBJ2-1; no reliable D call. The CDR3 is 13 residues long. Germline CDR1 and CDR2: SGHRS and YFSETQ. The V end was cut by 5 bases, the J end by 0 bases, with 6 bases between. The CDR3 bases are TGCGCCAGCAGAGAGAGCTCCTACAATGAGCAGTTCTTC. This sequence encodes CASRESSYNEQFF.

This clonotype turned up a few times. This rearrangement joins TRBV29-1 to TRBJ2-1, with 7 bases identical to TRBD2. Germline-derived CDR1 and CDR2 are SQVTM and ANQGSEA. This CDR3 is 14 amino acids long. Trimming took 7 bases from V and 8 from J; bases not matched to a gene: 14. CDR3 bases: TGCAGCGGGGAGGGTCCCGTGCCGGGGGATGAGCAGTTCTTC. This gives the protein CSGEGPVPGDEQFF.

This clonotype was recorded at least ten times. V usage is TRBV19 and J usage is TRBJ1-5, with TRBD1 matching over 7 bases. CDR1 and CDR2 from the germline V gene are LNHDA and SQIVND (reference sequence). This CDR3 has 16 residues. With V trimmed by 3 bases and J by 2 bases, 7 bases remained unmatched. The CDR3 is CASSIEGGAGNQPQHF. In DNA form, the CDR3 reads TGTGCCAGTAGTATCGAAGGGGGCGCGGGCAATCAGCCCCAGCATTTT.

This clonotype was seen more than once but under ten times. The chain joins TRBV7-9 to TRBJ2-1; unclear D gene. There are 14 residues in the CDR3. Germline assignment: CDR1 SEHNR and CDR2 FQNEAQ (reference sequence). Trimming removed 1 base from V and 8 bases from J, with 12 bases in between. The CDR3 sequence: CASSLDRRIYEQFF. CDR3 in DNA: TGTGCCAGCAGCTTAGATCGGCGAATATATGAGCAGTTCTTC.

CDR3 coding DNA: TGTGCCAGCAGCTCCGGGGGAAGCGAGACCCAGTACTTC. It encodes CASSSGGSETQYF. The chain employs TRBV5-5 and TRBJ2-5; D possibly corresponds to TRBD2 (6 bases). The germline V gene has CDR1 SGHKS and CDR2 YYEKEE (reference sequence). CDR3 length equals 13 residues. V lost 3 bases, J lost 5 bases, and 11 bases lay in between.

This clonotype came up a few times. The CDR3 region has the DNA TGCAGTGCTAGAGGCCAGCCCTTGCAGCCCCAGCATTTT. Translating it yields CSARGQPLQPQHF. The chain is built from TRBV20-1 and TRBJ1-5; D gene unclear. V lost 1 base and J 7 bases, leaving 11 bases between the germline ends. The CDR3 covers 13 residues. Germline V gene data show CDR1 as DFQATT and CDR2 as SNEGSKA (reference sequence).

The sample holds a few counts of this clonotype. V gene TRBV20-1 combines with J gene TRBJ2-4; 13 nucleotides match TRBD2. V shed 0 bases and J 1 base; nucleotides not matched to a gene: 3. The CDR3 is 17 amino acids. Per the germline V gene, CDR1 is DFQATT and CDR2 is SNEGSKA (reference sequence). Here the CDR3 DNA reads TGCAGTGCTAGAGACGGACTAGCGGGAGCCGCCAAAAACATTCAGTACTTC. It is translated as CSARDGLAGAAKNIQYF.

The gene calls are TRBV5-1 and TRBJ1-1; 7 nucleotides align to TRBD1. With 4 bases clipped from V and 1 base from J, the junction kept 4 bases outside the gene matches. The CDR3 sequence is 14 residues long. Germline V gives CDR1 SGHRS, CDR2 YFSETQ. CDR3 nucleotide sequence: TGCGCCAGCAGCCAACGACAGGGGAACACTGAAGCTTTCTTT. This gives the protein CASSQRQGNTEAFF.

This clonotype was seen ten or more times. The chain links TRBV25-1 to TRBJ1-4; 8 bases line up with TRBD1. Per germline, CDR1 MGHDK and CDR2 SYGVNS. The CDR3 runs 14 residues. V shed 5 bases and J 3 bases; nucleotides not matched to a gene: 2. CDR3 nucleotide sequence: TGTGCCAGCAGTAGGACAGGGCCTAATGAAAAACTGTTTTTT. Translating it yields CASSRTGPNEKLFF.

This clonotype appeared many times. The V and J genes are TRBV20-1 and TRBJ2-5; D is uncertain. Trimming took 0 bases from V and 5 from J, leaving 7 bases between them. This CDR3 is built from 12 residues. Looked up from germline, CDR1 is DFQATT and CDR2 is SNEGSKA (reference sequence). CDR3 region: CSAREVGETQYF. For the CDR3, the DNA is TGCAGTGCTAGAGAAGTGGGGGAGACCCAGTACTTC.